This is a list of T cell receptor beta chains from one sample in a study of patients and donors after allogeneic stem cell transplantation. TCRdb re-derived calls from the RT-PCR reads in MiXCR, one entry per CDR3 protein. Altogether about a million distinct CDR3 sequences are present, around 17% being singletons, with the ten largest covering roughly 6%. Sequencing used blood, either unsorted or a sorted T cell fraction (not recorded which). The receptor set was obtained from a human donor who was either an allogeneic HSCT recipient or a stem cell or donor lymphocyte infusion donor (not recorded which). It is not recorded whose cells these are; they may come from a transplant donor. The CDR3 runs from the conserved cysteine through the conserved F or W. The order of the fields is V gene, D gene, clone size, J gene, CDR3 protein, CDR3 DNA. The D gene is left open where the match is weak. For some rows the clone size is stated as once, few or many, or as a class when expanded; others skip it.

>TRBV12-3/TRBV12-4|TRBD1|.|TRBJ2-1
CASRPWDSSYNEQFF
TGTGCCAGCAGACCCTGGGACAGCTCCTACAATGAGCAGTTCTTC
>TRBV7-9|TRBD2|few|TRBJ2-7
CASSFTSGGVVVYEQYF
TGTGCCAGCAGCTTTACTAGCGGGGGCGTCGTCGTCTACGAGCAGTACTTC
>TRBV12-3/TRBV12-4|.|few|TRBJ2-5
CASRYSKETQYF
TGTGCCAGCAGGTATAGCAAAGAGACCCAGTACTTC
>TRBV5-1|.|few|TRBJ1-1
CASSFTRETEAFF
TGCGCCAGCAGCTTTACCCGAGAAACTGAAGCTTTCTTT
>TRBV7-6|.|.|TRBJ1-6
CASSLVPPSGTSYNSPLHF
TGTGCCAGCAGCTTAGTCCCCCCCTCAGGGACCTCCTATAATTCACCCCTCCACTTT
>TRBV7-2|.|.|TRBJ2-1
CASSPNPVYNEQFF
TGTGCCAGCAGCCCCAACCCAGTTTACAATGAGCAGTTCTTC
>TRBV2|TRBD1|once|TRBJ1-5
CASSWTGTQHF
TGTGCCAGCAGTTGGACAGGGACCCAGCATTTT
>TRBV5-1|TRBD2|.|TRBJ2-1
CASSLAVLAGGSYNEQFF
TGCGCCAGCAGCTTGGCCGTCCTAGCGGGCGGTTCCTACAATGAGCAGTTCTTC
>TRBV5-1|.|.|TRBJ2-1
CASSFSGANSYNEQFF
TGCGCCAGCAGCTTCTCAGGGGCGAACTCCTACAATGAGCAGTTCTTC
>TRBV10-3|.|few|TRBJ2-5
CATLGKDPHETQYF
TGTGCCACCCTCGGAAAAGACCCCCACGAGACCCAGTACTTC
>TRBV12-3/TRBV12-4|.|.|TRBJ1-6
CASSSGQSYNSPLHF
TGTGCCAGCAGTTCTGGACAGAGCTATAATTCACCCCTCCACTTT
>TRBV7-8|.|once|TRBJ1-4
CASSPFKGWELFF
TGTGCCAGCAGCCCCTTTAAGGGGTGGGAACTGTTTTTT
>TRBV5-1|.|.|TRBJ1-2
CASSSEGVSGYTF
TGCGCCAGCAGCTCTGAGGGGGTGAGTGGCTACACCTTC
>TRBV5-1|.|few|TRBJ2-1
CASSSGRREGYNEQFF
TGCGCCAGCAGCTCAGGGAGGAGGGAAGGCTACAATGAGCAGTTCTTC
>TRBV12-3/TRBV12-4|TRBD2|many|TRBJ2-1
CASTWGGPYNEQFF
TGTGCCAGCACCTGGGGAGGGCCCTACAATGAGCAGTTCTTC
>TRBV5-1|TRBD1|.|TRBJ2-2
CASSLGQGRWTGELFF
TGCGCCAGCAGCCTGGGACAGGGACGGTGGACCGGGGAGCTGTTTTTT
>TRBV7-7|TRBD2|few|TRBJ2-5
CASSLLAGGPRETQYF
TGTGCTAGCAGCTTATTGGCGGGGGGGCCTAGGGAGACCCAGTACTTC
>TRBV20-1|.|few|TRBJ1-3
CSARKVSGNTIYF
TGCAGTGCTAGAAAGGTTTCTGGAAACACCATATATTTT
>TRBV12-3/TRBV12-4|.|many|TRBJ1-5
CASSLERGQPQHF
TGTGCCAGCAGTTTAGAGCGGGGTCAGCCCCAGCATTTT
>TRBV2|.|.|TRBJ2-5
CASIGGGETQYF
TGTGCCAGCATAGGGGGAGGAGAGACCCAGTACTTC
>TRBV12-3/TRBV12-4|TRBD2|many|TRBJ2-3
CASSPIAGGSTDTQYF
TGTGCCAGCAGTCCCATAGCGGGGGGTTCCACAGATACGCAGTATTTT
>TRBV15|.|.|TRBJ2-7
CATSSRYREQYF
TGTGCCACCAGCAGCAGGTACCGCGAGCAGTACTTC
>TRBV20-1|TRBD1|few|TRBJ1-2
CSAPGTGSNYGYTF
TGCAGTGCCCCCGGGACAGGGTCTAACTATGGCTACACCTTC
>TRBV5-1|TRBD2|.|TRBJ2-7
CASSPGTSGGIHEQYF
TGCGCCAGCAGCCCGGGGACTAGCGGGGGAATCCACGAGCAGTACTTC
>TRBV2|TRBD1|.|TRBJ2-5
CASSARTGRETQYF
TGTGCCAGCAGCGCCCGGACAGGGAGAGAGACCCAGTACTTC
>TRBV7-9|.|few|TRBJ2-1
CASSLIGEVYEQFF
TGTGCCAGCAGCTTAATCGGGGAGGTGTATGAGCAGTTCTTC
>TRBV19|TRBD2|.|TRBJ2-7
CASSLTSGSAEQYF
TGTGCCAGTAGCCTGACTAGCGGGAGCGCCGAGCAGTACTTC
>TRBV7-9|TRBD1|.|TRBJ1-1
CASSPGQGSDSEAFF
TGTGCCAGCAGCCCTGGACAGGGGTCGGACTCTGAAGCTTTCTTT
>TRBV28|TRBD1|.|TRBJ1-1
CASSQPPGTGVPEAFF
TGTGCCAGCAGCCAGCCACCCGGGACAGGGGTCCCTGAAGCTTTCTTT
>TRBV12-3/TRBV12-4|.|many|TRBJ2-1
CASSPLMNEQFF
TGTGCCAGCAGCCCCTTAATGAATGAGCAGTTCTTC
>TRBV10-3|.|few|TRBJ1-1
CAISDQGRRTEAFF
TGTGCCATCAGTGACCAGGGGAGAAGAACTGAAGCTTTCTTT
>TRBV5-8|.|.|TRBJ1-5
CASSRRWDNQPQHF
TGTGCCAGCAGCCGTAGGTGGGACAATCAGCCCCAGCATTTT
>TRBV6-2/TRBV6-3|.|few|TRBJ1-4
CASTTSHEKLFF
TGTGCCAGTACAACGAGCCATGAAAAACTGTTTTTT
>TRBV7-3|.|.|TRBJ2-1
CASSLKSLLATSYNEQFF
TGTGCCAGCAGCTTAAAGTCTCTCCTAGCCACCAGCTACAATGAGCAGTTCTTC